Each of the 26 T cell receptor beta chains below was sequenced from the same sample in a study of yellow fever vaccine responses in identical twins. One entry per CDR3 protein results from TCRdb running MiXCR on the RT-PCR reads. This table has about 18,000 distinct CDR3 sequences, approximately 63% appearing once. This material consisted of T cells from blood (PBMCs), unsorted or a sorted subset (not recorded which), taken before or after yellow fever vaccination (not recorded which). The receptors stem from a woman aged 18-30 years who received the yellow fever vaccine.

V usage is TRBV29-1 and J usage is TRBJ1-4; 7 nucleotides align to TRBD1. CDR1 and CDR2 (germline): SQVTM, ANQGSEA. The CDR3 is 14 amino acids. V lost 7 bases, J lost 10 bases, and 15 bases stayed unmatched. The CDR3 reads CSATVTGSAGKLFF. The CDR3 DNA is TGCAGCGCTACCGTGACAGGGTCAGCCGGAAAACTGTTTTTT.

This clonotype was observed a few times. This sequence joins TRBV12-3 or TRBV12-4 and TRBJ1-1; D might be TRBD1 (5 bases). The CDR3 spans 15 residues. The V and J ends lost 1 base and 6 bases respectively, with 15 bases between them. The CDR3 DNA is TGTGCCAGCAGTTTAGGAATTCAGGGTAACGCTGAAGCTTTCTTT. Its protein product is CASSLGIQGNAEAFF.

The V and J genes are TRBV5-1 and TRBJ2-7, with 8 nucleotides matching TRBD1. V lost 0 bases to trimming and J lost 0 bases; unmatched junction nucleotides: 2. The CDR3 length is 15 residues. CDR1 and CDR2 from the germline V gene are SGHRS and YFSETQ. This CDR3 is CASSLATGGSYEQYF. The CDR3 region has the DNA TGCGCCAGCAGCTTGGCCACAGGGGGCTCCTACGAGCAGTACTTC.

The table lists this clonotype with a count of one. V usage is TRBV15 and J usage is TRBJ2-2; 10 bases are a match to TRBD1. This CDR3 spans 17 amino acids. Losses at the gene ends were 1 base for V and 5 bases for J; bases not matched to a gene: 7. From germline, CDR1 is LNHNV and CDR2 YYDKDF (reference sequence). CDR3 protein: CATSRGRQGASTGELFF. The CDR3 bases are TGTGCCACCAGCAGAGGACGACAGGGGGCAAGTACCGGGGAGCTGTTTTTT.

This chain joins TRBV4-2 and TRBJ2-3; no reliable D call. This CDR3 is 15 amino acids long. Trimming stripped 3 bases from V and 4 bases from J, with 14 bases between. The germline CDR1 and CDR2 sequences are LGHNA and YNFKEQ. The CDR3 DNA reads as TGTGCCAGCAGCCATAAGGGTAGTTCCCCAGATACGCAGTATTTT. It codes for CASSHKGSSPDTQYF.

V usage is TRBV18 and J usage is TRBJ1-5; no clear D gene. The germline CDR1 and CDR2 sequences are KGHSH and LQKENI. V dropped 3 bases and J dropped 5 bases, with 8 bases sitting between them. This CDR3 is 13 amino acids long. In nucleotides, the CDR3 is TGTGCCAGCTCACCCCATTCGGATCAGCCCCAGCATTTT. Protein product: CASSPHSDQPQHF.

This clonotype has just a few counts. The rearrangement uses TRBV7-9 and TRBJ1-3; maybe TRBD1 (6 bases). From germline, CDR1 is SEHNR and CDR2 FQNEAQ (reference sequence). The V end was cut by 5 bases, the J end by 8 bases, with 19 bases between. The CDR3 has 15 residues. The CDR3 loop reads CASSLMKDSGDTIYF. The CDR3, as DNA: TGTGCCAGCAGCCTGATGAAGGACAGTGGCGACACCATATATTTT.

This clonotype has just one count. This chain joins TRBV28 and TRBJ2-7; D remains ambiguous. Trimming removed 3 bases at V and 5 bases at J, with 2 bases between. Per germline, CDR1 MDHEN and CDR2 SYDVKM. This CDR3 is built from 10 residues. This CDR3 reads CASSFNEQYF. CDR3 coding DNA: TGTGCCAGCAGTTTCAACGAGCAGTACTTC.

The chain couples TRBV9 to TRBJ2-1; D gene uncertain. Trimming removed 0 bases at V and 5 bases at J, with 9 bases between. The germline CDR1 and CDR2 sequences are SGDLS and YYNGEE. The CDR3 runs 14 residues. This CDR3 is CASSVGGNNNEQFF. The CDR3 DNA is TGTGCCAGCAGCGTAGGCGGAAACAACAATGAGCAGTTCTTC.

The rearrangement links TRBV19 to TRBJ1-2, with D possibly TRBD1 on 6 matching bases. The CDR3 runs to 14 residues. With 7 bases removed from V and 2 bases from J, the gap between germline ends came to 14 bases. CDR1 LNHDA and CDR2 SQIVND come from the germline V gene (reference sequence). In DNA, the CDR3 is TGTGCCAGTACCCCGGGGGGGGCCAACTATGGCTACACCTTC. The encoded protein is CASTPGGANYGYTF. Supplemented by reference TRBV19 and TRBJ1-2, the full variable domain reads DGGITQSPKYLFRKEGQNVTLSCEQNLNHDAMYWYRQDPGQGLRLIYYSQIVNDFQKGDIAEGYSVSREKKESFPLTVTSAQKNPTAFYLCASTPGGANYGYTFGSGTRLTVV.

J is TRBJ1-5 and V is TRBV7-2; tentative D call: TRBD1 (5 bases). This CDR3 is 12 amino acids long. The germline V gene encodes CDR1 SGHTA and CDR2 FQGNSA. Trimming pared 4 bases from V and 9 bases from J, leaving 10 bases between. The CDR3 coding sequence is TGTGCCAGCAGCTACCTGAGGGGGCCCCAGCATTTT. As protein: CASSYLRGPQHF.

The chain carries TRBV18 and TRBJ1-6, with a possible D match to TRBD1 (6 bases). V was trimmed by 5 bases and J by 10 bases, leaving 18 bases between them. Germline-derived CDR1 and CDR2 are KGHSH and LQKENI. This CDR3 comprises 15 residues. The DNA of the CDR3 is TGTGCCAGCTCAGTCACAGGGTTGGGTGAATCACCCCTCCACTTT. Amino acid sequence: CASSVTGLGESPLHF.

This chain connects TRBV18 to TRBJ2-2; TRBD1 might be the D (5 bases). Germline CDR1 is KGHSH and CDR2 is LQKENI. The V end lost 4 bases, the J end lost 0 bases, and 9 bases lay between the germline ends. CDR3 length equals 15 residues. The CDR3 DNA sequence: TGTGCCAGCTCACTACGCAGGGCGAACACCGGGGAGCTGTTTTTT. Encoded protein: CASSLRRANTGELFF.

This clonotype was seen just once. The CDR3 is CSVVTGVTEAFF. CDR3 nucleotides: TGCAGCGTTGTAACAGGGGTTACTGAAGCTTTCTTT. The chain recombines TRBV29-1 with TRBJ1-1; 7 bases are shared with TRBD1. The CDR3 extends over 12 amino acids. From germline, CDR1 is SQVTM and CDR2 ANQGSEA. V dropped 4 bases and J dropped 5; count of bases not matched to a gene: 4. The full variable domain, rest sourced from reference TRBV29-1 and TRBJ1-1, is SAVISQKPSRDICQRGTSLTIQCQVDSQVTMMFWYRQQPGQSLTLIATANQGSEATYESGFVIDKFPISRPNLTFSTLTVSNMSPEDSSIYLCSVVTGVTEAFFGQGTRLTVV.

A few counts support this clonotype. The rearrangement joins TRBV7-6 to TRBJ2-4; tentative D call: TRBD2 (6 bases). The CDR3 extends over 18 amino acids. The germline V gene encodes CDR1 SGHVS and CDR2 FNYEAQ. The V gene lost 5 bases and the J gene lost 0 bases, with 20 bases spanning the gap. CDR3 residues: CASSPLPGGSGAKNIQYF. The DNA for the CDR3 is TGTGCCAGCAGCCCCCTCCCCGGAGGGTCTGGAGCCAAAAACATTCAGTACTTC.

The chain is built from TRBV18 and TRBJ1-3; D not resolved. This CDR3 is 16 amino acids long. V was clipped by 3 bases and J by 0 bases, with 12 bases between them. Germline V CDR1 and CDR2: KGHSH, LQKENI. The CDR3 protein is CASSPPVLDSGNTIYF. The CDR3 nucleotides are TGTGCCAGCTCACCCCCCGTATTAGACTCTGGAAACACCATATATTTT.

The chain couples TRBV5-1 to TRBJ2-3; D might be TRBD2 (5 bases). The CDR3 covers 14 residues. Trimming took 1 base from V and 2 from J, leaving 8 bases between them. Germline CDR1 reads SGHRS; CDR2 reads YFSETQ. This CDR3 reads CASSLLGNTDTQYF. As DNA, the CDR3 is TGCGCCAGCAGCTTGCTCGGGAACACAGATACGCAGTATTTT. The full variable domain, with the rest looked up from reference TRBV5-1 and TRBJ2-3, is KAGVTQTPRYLIKTRGQQVTLSCSPISGHRSVSWYQQTPGQGLQFLFEYFSETQRNKGNFPGRFSGRQFSNSRSEMNVSTLELGDSALYLCASSLLGNTDTQYFGPGTRLTVL.

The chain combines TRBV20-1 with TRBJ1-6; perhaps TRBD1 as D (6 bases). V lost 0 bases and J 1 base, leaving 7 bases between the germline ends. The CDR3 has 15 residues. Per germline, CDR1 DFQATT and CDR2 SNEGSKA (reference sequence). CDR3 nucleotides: TGCAGTGCTAGAGATCAGGGGTCCTATAATTCACCCCTCCACTTT. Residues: CSARDQGSYNSPLHF.

CDR3 in amino acids: CASSRIEAFF. CDR3 DNA sequence: TGTGCCAGCAGTCGGATAGAGGCTTTCTTT. This chain connects TRBV12-3 or TRBV12-4 to TRBJ1-1; D is unclear. V was cut by 5 bases and J by 11 bases, with 9 bases left in between. The CDR3 is 10 amino acids.

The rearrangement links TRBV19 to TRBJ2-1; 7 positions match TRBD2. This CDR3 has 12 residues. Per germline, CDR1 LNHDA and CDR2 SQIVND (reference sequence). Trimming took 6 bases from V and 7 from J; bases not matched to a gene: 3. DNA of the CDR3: TGTGCCAGTAGCAGTAGCGGGAATGAGCAGTTCTTC. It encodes CASSSSGNEQFF.

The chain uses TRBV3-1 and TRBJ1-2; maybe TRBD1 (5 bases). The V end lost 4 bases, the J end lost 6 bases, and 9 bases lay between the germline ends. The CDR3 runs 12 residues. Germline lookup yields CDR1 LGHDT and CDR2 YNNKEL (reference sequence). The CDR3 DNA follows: TGTGCCAGCAGCCCGGGGGGTGATGGCTACACCTTC. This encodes CASSPGGDGYTF.

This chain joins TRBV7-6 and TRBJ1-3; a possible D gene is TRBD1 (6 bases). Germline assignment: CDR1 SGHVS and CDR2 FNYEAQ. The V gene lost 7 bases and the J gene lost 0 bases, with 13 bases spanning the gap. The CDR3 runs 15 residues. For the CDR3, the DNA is TGTGCCAGCACCAATCTACAGGGCTCTGGAAACACCATATATTTT. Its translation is CASTNLQGSGNTIYF.

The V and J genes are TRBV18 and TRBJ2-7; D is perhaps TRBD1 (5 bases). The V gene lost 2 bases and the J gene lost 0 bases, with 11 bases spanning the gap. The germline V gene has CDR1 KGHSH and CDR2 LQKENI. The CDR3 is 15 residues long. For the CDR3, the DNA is TGTGCCAGCTCACCAGACAGTAAAAGCTCCTACGAGCAGTACTTC. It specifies CASSPDSKSSYEQYF.

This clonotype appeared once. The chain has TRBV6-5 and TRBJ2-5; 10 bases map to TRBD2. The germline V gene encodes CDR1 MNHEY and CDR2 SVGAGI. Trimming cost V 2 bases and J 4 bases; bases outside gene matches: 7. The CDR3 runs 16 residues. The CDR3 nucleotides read TGTGCCAGCAGTTACGGGGCTAGCGGGAGTCCAGAGACCCAGTACTTC. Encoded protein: CASSYGASGSPETQYF.

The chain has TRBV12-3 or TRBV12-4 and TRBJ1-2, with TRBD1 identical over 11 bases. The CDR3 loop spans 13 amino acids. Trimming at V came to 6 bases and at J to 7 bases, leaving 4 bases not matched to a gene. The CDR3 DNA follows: TGTGCCAGCAGGGGGACAGGGGGTTCTGGCTACACCTTC. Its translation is CASRGTGGSGYTF.

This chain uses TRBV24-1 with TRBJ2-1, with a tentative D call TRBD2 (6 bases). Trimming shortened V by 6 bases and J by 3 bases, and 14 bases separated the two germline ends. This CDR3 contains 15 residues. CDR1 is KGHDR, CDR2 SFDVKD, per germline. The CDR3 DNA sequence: TGTGCCACCAGTTCTCTGACGCGGGACTACAATGAGCAGTTCTTC. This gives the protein CATSSLTRDYNEQFF.